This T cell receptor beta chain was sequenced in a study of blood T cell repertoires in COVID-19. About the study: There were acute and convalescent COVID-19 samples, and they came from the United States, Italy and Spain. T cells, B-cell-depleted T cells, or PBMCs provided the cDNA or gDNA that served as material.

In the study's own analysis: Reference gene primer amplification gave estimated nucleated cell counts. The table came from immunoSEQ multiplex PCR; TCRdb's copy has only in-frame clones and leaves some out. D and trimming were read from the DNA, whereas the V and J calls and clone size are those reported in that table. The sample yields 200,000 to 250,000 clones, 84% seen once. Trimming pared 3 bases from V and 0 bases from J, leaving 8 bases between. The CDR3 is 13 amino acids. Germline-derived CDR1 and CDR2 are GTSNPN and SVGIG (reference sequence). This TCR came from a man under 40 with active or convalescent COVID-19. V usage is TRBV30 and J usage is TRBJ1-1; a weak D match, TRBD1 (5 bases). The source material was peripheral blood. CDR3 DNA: TGTGCCTGGAGGACAGCTATGAACACTGAAGCTTTCTTT. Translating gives CAWRTAMNTEAFF.